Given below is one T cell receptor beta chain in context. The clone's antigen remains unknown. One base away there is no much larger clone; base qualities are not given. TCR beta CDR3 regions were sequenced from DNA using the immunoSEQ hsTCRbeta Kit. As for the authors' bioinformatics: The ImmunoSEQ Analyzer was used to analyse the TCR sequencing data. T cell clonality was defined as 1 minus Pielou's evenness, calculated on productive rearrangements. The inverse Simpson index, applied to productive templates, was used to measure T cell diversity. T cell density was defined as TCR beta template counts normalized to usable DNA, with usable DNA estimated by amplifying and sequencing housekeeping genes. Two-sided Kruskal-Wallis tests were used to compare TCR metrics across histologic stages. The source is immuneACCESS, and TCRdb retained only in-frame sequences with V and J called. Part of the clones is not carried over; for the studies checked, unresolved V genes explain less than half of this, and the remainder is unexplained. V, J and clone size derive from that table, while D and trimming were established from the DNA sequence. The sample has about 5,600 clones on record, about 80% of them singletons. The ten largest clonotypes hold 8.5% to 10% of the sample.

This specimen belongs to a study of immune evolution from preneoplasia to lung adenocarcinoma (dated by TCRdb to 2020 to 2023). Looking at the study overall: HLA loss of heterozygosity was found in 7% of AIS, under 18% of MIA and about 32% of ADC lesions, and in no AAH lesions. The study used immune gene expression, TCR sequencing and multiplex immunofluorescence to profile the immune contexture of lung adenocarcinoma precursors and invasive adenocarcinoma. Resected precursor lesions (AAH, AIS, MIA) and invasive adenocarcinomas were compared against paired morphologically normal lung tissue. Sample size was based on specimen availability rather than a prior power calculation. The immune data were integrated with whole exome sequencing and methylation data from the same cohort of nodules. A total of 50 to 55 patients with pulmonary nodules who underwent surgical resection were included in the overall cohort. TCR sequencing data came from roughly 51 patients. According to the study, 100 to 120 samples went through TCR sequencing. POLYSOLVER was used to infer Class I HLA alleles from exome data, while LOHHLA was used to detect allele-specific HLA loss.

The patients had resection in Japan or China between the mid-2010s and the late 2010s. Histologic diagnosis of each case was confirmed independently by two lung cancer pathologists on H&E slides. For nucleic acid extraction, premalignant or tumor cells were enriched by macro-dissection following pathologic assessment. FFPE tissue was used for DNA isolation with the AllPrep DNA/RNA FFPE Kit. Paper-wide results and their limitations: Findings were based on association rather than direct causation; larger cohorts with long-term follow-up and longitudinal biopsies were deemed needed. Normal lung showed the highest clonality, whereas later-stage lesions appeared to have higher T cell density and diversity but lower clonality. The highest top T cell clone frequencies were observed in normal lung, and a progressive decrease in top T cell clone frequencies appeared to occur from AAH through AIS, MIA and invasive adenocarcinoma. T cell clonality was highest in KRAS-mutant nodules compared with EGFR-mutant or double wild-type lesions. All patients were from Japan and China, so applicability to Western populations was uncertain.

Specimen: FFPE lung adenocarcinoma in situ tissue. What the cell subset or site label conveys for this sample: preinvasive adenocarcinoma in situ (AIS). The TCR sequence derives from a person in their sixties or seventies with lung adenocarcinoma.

The nucleotide sequence is TGTGCCAGCAGCGCCAGTTACTGGAACTATGGCTACACCTTC. Its product reads: CASSASYWNYGYTF. The rearrangement joined TRBV9 to TRBJ1-2, with the D gene not clear enough to name. Sequences SGDLS (CDR1) and YYNGEE (CDR2) are obtained from the germline V gene. V is cut by 3 bases and J by 2 bases, and the space between the germline ends is 11 bases. Measured from the cysteine to the phenylalanine, the CDR3 is 14 residues long. Only the CDR3 portion is preserved as DNA: 42 bases, with reading frame beginning at the first base. Full variable domain (CDR3 extended with the reference TRBV9 and TRBJ1-2 proteins): DSGVTQTPKHLITATGQRVTLRCSPRSGDLSVYWYQQSLDQGLQFLIQYYNGEERAKGNILERFSAQQFPDLHSELNLSSLELGDSALYFCASSASYWNYGYTFGSGTRLTVV.